Shown below are 24 T cell receptor beta chains from a single sample sequenced in a study of cytomegalovirus exposure and HLA in healthy donors. Primers included in the PCR were 60 Vbeta and 13 Jbeta primers. The assay was immunoSEQ multiplex PCR, and TCRdb's table has in-frame clones only and misses some. This table holds around 150,000 clones, roughly 80% found once. Sequences were obtained from PBMCs. Every receptor here comes from a man aged 30 to 45 in good health and CMV-seropositive.

This chain connects TRBV4-1 to TRBJ1-6, with 7 bases lining up with TRBD1. V dropped 4 bases and J dropped 8; count of bases not matched to a gene: 11. From germline, CDR1 is MGHRA and CDR2 YSYEKL. This CDR3 is built from 16 residues. The CDR3 coding sequence is TGCGCCAGCAGCCCAGGGACAGCCCCCGGGGATTCACCCCTCCACTTT. It encodes CASSPGTAPGDSPLHF.

The chain uses TRBV11-2 and TRBJ1-2, with 7 bases identical to TRBD1. The CDR3 has 16 residues. V shed 5 bases, J shed 1 base, and the junction held 10 bases outside the gene matches. Germline values: CDR1 SGHAT, CDR2 FQNNGV. This CDR3 reads CASSEIQGWRNYGYTF. The CDR3 DNA reads as TGTGCCAGCAGCGAAATACAGGGGTGGCGTAACTATGGCTACACCTTC.

The chain combines TRBV5-1 with TRBJ1-4, with D perhaps matching TRBD1 (6 bases). CDR3 length: 14 residues. Per germline, CDR1 SGHRS and CDR2 YFSETQ. V lost 3 bases to trimming and J lost 11 bases, with 17 bases between them. The CDR3 DNA follows: TGCGCCAGCAGCTGGGCCTCCGAGGACAGCAAACTGTTTTTT. This gives the protein CASSWASEDSKLFF.

The chain uses TRBV19 and TRBJ1-1, with TRBD1 identical over 8 bases. Per germline, CDR1 LNHDA and CDR2 SQIVND (reference sequence). The length of the CDR3 is 13 residues. V lost 6 bases and J lost 5; bases outside the gene matches: 5. The CDR3 bases are TGTGCCAGTAGGCCCACAGGGGGGACTGAAGCTTTCTTT. Amino acid sequence: CASRPTGGTEAFF.

The gene calls are TRBV7-9 and TRBJ2-2, with a weak D call TRBD1 (6 bases). The germline gives CDR1 SEHNR, CDR2 FQNEAQ (reference sequence). V was trimmed by 2 bases and J by 5 bases, leaving 12 bases between them. The CDR3 is 15 amino acids. In nucleotides, the CDR3 is TGTGCCAGCAGCTTATCCGGGACACAAACCGGGGAGCTGTTTTTT. The encoded protein is CASSLSGTQTGELFF.

The V gene is TRBV5-1, the J gene TRBJ2-7, with 9 bases matching TRBD1. V trimming: 4 bases; J trimming: 1 base; junction bases outside the gene matches: 6. Germline lookup yields CDR1 SGHRS and CDR2 YFSETQ. The CDR3 has 15 residues. This chain's CDR3 is CASSTGQGHSYEQYF. The CDR3 region has the DNA TGCGCCAGCAGCACGGGACAGGGCCATTCCTACGAGCAGTACTTC.

This CDR3 is CASSESFWDRGGSEQYF. Here the CDR3 DNA reads TGTGCCAGCAGTGAATCTTTTTGGGACAGGGGAGGCTCCGAGCAGTACTTC. V usage is TRBV2 and J usage is TRBJ2-5; 10 bases line up with TRBD1. The J call may be in error: the DNA end matches TRBJ2-7 better. The CDR3 loop spans 17 amino acids. Germline values: CDR1 SNHLY, CDR2 FYNNEI.

The chain links TRBV10-1 to TRBJ1-5; 9 bases match TRBD1. This CDR3 comprises 16 residues. With V trimmed by 8 bases and J by 2 bases, 10 bases remained unmatched. Germline V gives CDR1 WNHNN, CDR2 SYGVQD (reference sequence). The CDR3 DNA reads as TGCGCCAGCCAACCTACAGGGGGCTTGGGCAATCAGCCCCAGCATTTT. Its protein product is CASQPTGGLGNQPQHF.

The chain is built from TRBV6-5 and TRBJ2-3, with a tentative D call TRBD1 (5 bases). Trimming shortened V by 0 bases and J by 4 bases, and 8 bases separated the two germline ends. This CDR3 is built from 14 residues. Germline V gene lookup returns CDR1 MNHEY and CDR2 SVGAGI. The CDR3 loop is CASSYSFRADTQYF. CDR3 in DNA: TGTGCCAGCAGTTACTCGTTCAGGGCAGATACGCAGTATTTT.

This clone was found a few times. CDR3 bases: TGTGCCAGCAGCGCGCAGGGGACAGGCAATCAGCCCCAGCATTTT. Translation gives CASSAQGTGNQPQHF. V is TRBV9 and J is TRBJ1-5; 7 bases are shared with TRBD1. V dropped 3 bases and J dropped 2; count of bases not matched to a gene: 5. Germline CDR1 is SGDLS and CDR2 is YYNGEE. CDR3 length: 15 amino acids.

The V gene is TRBV14, the J gene TRBJ2-5; D possibly corresponds to TRBD2 (7 bases). This CDR3 region has 13 residues. V shed 9 bases and J shed 9 bases, with 20 bases lying between them. CDR1 and CDR2 from the germline V gene are SGHDN and FVKESK. Written as DNA, the CDR3 is TGTGCCAGGGTTGGGGGGGCGATGGATTCCCAGTACTTC. It codes for CARVGGAMDSQYF.

The rearrangement joins TRBV10-2 to TRBJ2-7; 7 nucleotides align to TRBD2. The CDR3 runs 15 residues. Germline assignment: CDR1 WSHSY and CDR2 SAAADI. The ends lost 5 bases at V and 2 bases at J; junction bases unmatched: 9. This chain's CDR3 is CASSLGGGNPYEQYF. In nucleotides, the CDR3 is TGCGCCAGCAGTTTGGGCGGGGGAAATCCCTACGAGCAGTACTTC.

This chain uses TRBV5-4 with TRBJ2-1, with 7 bases aligning to TRBD2. This CDR3 has 17 residues. Germline lookup yields CDR1 SGHNT and CDR2 YYREEE (reference sequence). The J segment lost 5 bases and the V segment lost 0 bases, leaving 11 bases of the junction unmatched. This CDR3 reads CASSLAYGGGANNEQFF. The CDR3 region has the DNA TGTGCCAGCAGCTTGGCCTACGGCGGGGGTGCGAACAATGAGCAGTTCTTC.

The chain joins TRBV28 to TRBJ1-2, with 7 positions matching TRBD1. This CDR3 contains 15 residues. V trimming: 2 bases; J trimming: 7 bases; junction bases outside the gene matches: 10. Looked up from germline, CDR1 is MDHEN and CDR2 is SYDVKM. CDR3 DNA sequence: TGTGCCAGCAGTTTAGAAAACAGGGGATTCACTGGCTACACCTTC. Translated, it gives CASSLENRGFTGYTF.

The gene calls are TRBV15 and TRBJ1-5; 9 bases map to TRBD1. Looked up from germline, CDR1 is LNHNV and CDR2 is YYDKDF (reference sequence). This CDR3 has 14 amino acids. Trimming removed 6 bases from V and 2 bases from J; junction bases left unmatched: 2. CDR3: CATRRTGGNQPQHF. The CDR3 DNA follows: TGTGCCACCAGAAGGACAGGGGGCAATCAGCCCCAGCATTTT.

This sequence joins TRBV9 and TRBJ1-2; 10 nucleotides agree with TRBD1. This CDR3 contains 13 residues. V shed 7 bases, J shed 4 bases, and the junction held 4 bases outside the gene matches. Germline V lookup: CDR1 SGDLS, CDR2 YYNGEE. CDR3 coding DNA: TGTGCCAGCGCGGGACAGGGGCTCTATGGCTACACCTTC. It codes for CASAGQGLYGYTF.

The genes are TRBV28 and TRBJ2-1; no firm D call. V dropped 1 base and J dropped 7 bases, with 11 bases sitting between them. Germline loops: CDR1 MDHEN, CDR2 SYDVKM. The CDR3 is 14 amino acids. For the CDR3, the DNA is TGTGCCAGCAGTTTATCCCCAGGTCGAAATGAGCAGTTCTTC. Protein sequence: CASSLSPGRNEQFF.

The V call is TRBV4-3, the J call TRBJ2-7, with D unresolved. Trimming pared 0 bases from V and 0 bases from J, leaving 6 bases between. CDR3 length equals 14 residues. Looked up from germline, CDR1 is LGHNA and CDR2 is YSLEER. The CDR3 loop reads CASSQDAVSYEQYF. The CDR3 DNA reads TGCGCCAGCAGCCAAGATGCGGTCTCCTACGAGCAGTACTTC.

The V gene is TRBV6-1, the J gene TRBJ1-1, with TRBD1 matching over 7 bases. The J segment lost 1 base and the V segment lost 4 bases, leaving 6 bases of the junction unmatched. This CDR3 comprises 15 residues. Per the germline V gene, CDR1 is MNHNS and CDR2 is SASEGT. In nucleotides, the CDR3 is TGTGCCAGCAGTGGGCAGGGGGTGGGGAACACTGAAGCTTTCTTT. It specifies CASSGQGVGNTEAFF.

This chain links TRBV7-6 with TRBJ1-3; no definite D call. Trimming removed 0 bases from V and 0 bases from J, with 9 bases in between. CDR3 size: 16 residues. CDR1 is SGHVS, CDR2 FNYEAQ, per germline. CDR3 nucleotide sequence: TGTGCCAGCAGCTTAGCGCGGTATTCCTCTGGAAACACCATATATTTT. It translates to CASSLARYSSGNTIYF.

The chain links TRBV9 to TRBJ2-2; 9 positions match TRBD2. This CDR3 is built from 15 residues. The germline gives CDR1 SGDLS, CDR2 YYNGEE. The J segment lost 4 bases and the V segment lost 7 bases, leaving 8 bases of the junction unmatched. CDR3 amino acids: CASSVSGGSTGELFF. The DNA for the CDR3 is TGTGCCAGCTCCGTCAGCGGGGGGTCCACCGGGGAGCTGTTTTTT. The full variable domain, with the rest looked up from reference TRBV9 and TRBJ2-2, is DSGVTQTPKHLITATGQRVTLRCSPRSGDLSVYWYQQSLDQGLQFLIQYYNGEERAKGNILERFSAQQFPDLHSELNLSSLELGDSALYFCASSVSGGSTGELFFGEGSRLTVL.

The rearrangement joins TRBV5-6 to TRBJ1-1; D call uncertain. Germline V gene sequence: CDR1 SGHDT, CDR2 YYEEEE. This CDR3 contains 13 residues. V was cut by 0 bases and J by 4 bases, with 7 bases left in between. CDR3 residues: CASSLDIPTEAFF. In DNA, the CDR3 is TGTGCCAGCAGCTTGGACATACCCACTGAAGCTTTCTTT.

The chain links TRBV9 to TRBJ2-3; perhaps TRBD2 as D (6 bases). Between the trimmed V and J ends, which lost 5 bases and 0 bases, there was a span of 13 bases. Germline loops: CDR1 SGDLS, CDR2 YYNGEE. This CDR3 region has 15 residues. The CDR3 region is CASRQTGTSTDTQYF. Here the CDR3 DNA reads TGTGCCAGCAGACAAACGGGGACTAGCACAGATACGCAGTATTTT.

Comment on this clone: This specimen includes other DNA sequences encoding the same CDR3. This chain joins TRBV5-1 and TRBJ2-3; 7 bases line up with TRBD2. Per germline, CDR1 SGHRS and CDR2 YFSETQ. This CDR3 has 15 amino acids. The ends lost 0 bases at V and 3 bases at J; junction bases unmatched: 4. CDR3 bases: TGCGCCAGCAGCTTGGATCGGGGGGATACAGATACGCAGTATTTT. Its translation: CASSLDRGDTDTQYF.